The 18 T cell receptor beta chains given below trace back to one sample, sequenced in a study of T-cell memory formation after mild COVID-19. One entry per CDR3 protein, called by TCRdb with MiXCR from the 5' RACE reads. The sample lists 380,000 or so distinct CDR3 sequences, around 14% occurring once. Sequenced input: PBMCs or a T cell subset sorted from them (not recorded which). The receptors derive from a man aged 18 to 30 who had mild COVID-19 (a few samples of this study predate the infection). Cell type and time point are not known.

The chain uses TRBV5-5 and TRBJ2-2, with D perhaps TRBD1 (6 bases). Germline values: CDR1 SGHKS, CDR2 YYEKEE (reference sequence). CDR3 size: 14 residues. Trimming pared 4 bases from V and 6 bases from J, leaving 13 bases between. The CDR3 spells CASSDGDKAGELFF. CDR3 nucleotide sequence: TGTGCCAGCAGCGATGGGGACAAGGCCGGGGAGCTGTTTTTT.

This clonotype was counted only a few times. The chain uses TRBV15 and TRBJ1-2; D ambiguous. CDR1 and CDR2 (germline): LNHNV, YYDKDF (reference sequence). The CDR3 is made up of 15 amino acids. Trimming stripped 6 bases from V and 8 bases from J, with 22 bases between. The CDR3 sequence: CATSRGSSTWEGYTF. DNA of the CDR3: TGTGCCACCAGTCGCGGTTCATCTACATGGGAGGGCTACACCTTC.

In its sample, this clonotype was seen many times. The chain recombines TRBV4-2 with TRBJ2-4; 12 nucleotides match TRBD2. Per the germline V gene, CDR1 is LGHNA and CDR2 is YNFKEQ. Trimming cost V 3 bases and J 7 bases; bases outside gene matches: 13. This CDR3 is 18 amino acids long. The DNA for the CDR3 is TGTGCCAGCAGCCAGCCAGGGACTAGCGGGCACGAGGGGAACATTCAGTACTTC. Its translation: CASSQPGTSGHEGNIQYF.

This clonotype was seen more than once but under ten times. The chain joins TRBV12-3 or TRBV12-4 to TRBJ1-2; 7 nucleotides match TRBD1. J gave up 2 bases and V 8 bases, and 8 bases lay outside the gene matches. This CDR3 contains 14 residues. The CDR3 region is CASRGGRGNYGYTF. CDR3 DNA: TGTGCCAGCCGGGGGGGCAGGGGGAACTATGGCTACACCTTC.

The sample holds a few counts of this clonotype. The chain uses TRBV12-3 or TRBV12-4 and TRBJ2-2, with D uncertain. This CDR3 is 12 amino acids long. Trimming shortened V by 6 bases and J by 5 bases, and 7 bases separated the two germline ends. The CDR3 bases are TGTGCCAGCAGCCATCCTACCGGGGAGCTGTTTTTT. Its translation: CASSHPTGELFF.

This chain joins TRBV7-9 and TRBJ1-1; a weak D match, TRBD1 (5 bases). V lost 6 bases and J 6 bases, leaving 17 bases between the germline ends. The CDR3 covers 14 residues. CDR1 and CDR2 from the germline V gene are SEHNR and FQNEAQ (reference sequence). CDR3 sequence reads: CASRGDGAAAEAFF. The CDR3 DNA follows: TGTGCCAGCAGGGGGGACGGCGCTGCCGCTGAAGCTTTCTTT.

Ten or more counts support this clonotype. The genes are TRBV12-3 or TRBV12-4 and TRBJ2-5; the D is unclear. The ends were cut back, 4 bases at V and 5 bases at J, with 14 bases in the middle. The CDR3 is 14 amino acids. The CDR3 DNA follows: TGTGCCAGCAGTTCCCTGGGCAGGCCGGAGACCCAGTACTTC. As protein: CASSSLGRPETQYF.

The sample holds many counts of this clonotype. The rearrangement links TRBV11-2 to TRBJ2-1; TRBD2 agrees at 13 bases. CDR1 is SGHAT, CDR2 FQNNGV, per germline. This CDR3 is built from 17 residues. J lost 3 bases, V lost 2 bases, and 4 bases had no gene match. CDR3 in DNA: TGTGCCAGCAGCTTAACTAGCGGGGGGGCCTTCTACAATGAGCAGTTCTTC. Amino acid sequence: CASSLTSGGAFYNEQFF.

The chain uses TRBV12-3 or TRBV12-4 and TRBJ1-4; 7 bases are shared with TRBD1. Trimming at V came to 5 bases and at J to 5 bases, leaving 17 bases not matched to a gene. CDR3 length: 18 residues. The DNA of the CDR3 is TGTGCCAGCAGTCTCATACCCCACCGGGACAGATTGAATGAAAAACTGTTTTTT. Translated, it gives CASSLIPHRDRLNEKLFF.

The J gene is TRBJ2-2, the V gene TRBV11-2; 13 positions match TRBD2. V lost 4 bases to trimming and J lost 5 bases; unmatched junction nucleotides: 4. CDR1 is SGHAT, CDR2 FQNNGV, per germline. This CDR3 has 16 residues. CDR3: CASSSRLAGGTGELFF. For the CDR3, the DNA is TGTGCCAGCAGCTCGCGACTAGCGGGGGGTACCGGGGAGCTGTTTTTT. The full variable domain, rest sourced from reference TRBV11-2 and TRBJ2-2, is EAGVAQSPRYKIIEKRQSVAFWCNPISGHATLYWYQQILGQGPKLLIQFQNNGVVDDSQLPKDRFSAERLKGVDSTLKIQPAKLEDSAVYLCASSSRLAGGTGELFFGEGSRLTVL.

This clonotype has more than one count but fewer than ten. This sequence joins TRBV6-5 and TRBJ2-3, with TRBD2 identical over 8 bases. V was clipped by 0 bases and J by 5 bases; unmatched bases: 4. The CDR3 extends over 15 amino acids. Per germline, CDR1 MNHEY and CDR2 SVGAGI. CDR3 protein: CASSYSSGVIDTQYF. The DNA for the CDR3 is TGTGCCAGCAGTTACTCTAGCGGGGTGATAGATACGCAGTATTTT.

V gene TRBV6-5 combines with J gene TRBJ1-1; TRBD1 might be the D (5 bases). Germline V CDR1 and CDR2: MNHEY, SVGAGI. Trimming removed 2 bases at V and 10 bases at J, with 14 bases between. CDR3 length: 13 residues. CDR3 sequence (DNA): TGTGCCAGCAGTTACGACCAGGGCAGAATAGCTTTCTTT. Its protein product is CASSYDQGRIAFF.

The CDR3 spells CASSQDLDRTYEQYF. The CDR3 bases are TGCGCCAGCAGCCAAGATCTAGACAGAACCTACGAGCAGTACTTC. The V gene is TRBV4-3, the J gene TRBJ2-7, with D perhaps matching TRBD1 (5 bases). Germline loops: CDR1 LGHNA, CDR2 YSLEER. The CDR3 is 15 amino acids. With 0 bases removed from V and 2 bases from J, the gap between germline ends came to 11 bases.

This clonotype has more than one count but fewer than ten. The chain employs TRBV5-1 and TRBJ2-5; 10 bases line up with TRBD1. The germline gives CDR1 SGHRS, CDR2 YFSETQ. The V and J ends lost 4 bases and 2 bases, in that order; junction bases with no gene match: 5. The CDR3 is made up of 15 amino acids. The CDR3: CASSKTGGGQETQYF. Here the CDR3 DNA reads TGCGCCAGCAGCAAGACAGGGGGCGGACAAGAGACCCAGTACTTC.

This clonotype was seen at least ten times. V usage is TRBV11-2 and J usage is TRBJ2-4; D gene unclear. The length of the CDR3 is 14 residues. The ends were cut back, 3 bases at V and 0 bases at J, with 6 bases in the middle. Germline values: CDR1 SGHAT, CDR2 FQNNGV. The CDR3 sequence is CASSFTLAKNIQYF. The CDR3 nucleotides are TGTGCCAGCAGCTTCACCCTAGCCAAAAACATTCAGTACTTC.

In this sample, this clonotype turned up a few times. The chain carries TRBV5-6 and TRBJ2-3; D gene unclear. The V gene's germline CDR1 is SGHDT and CDR2 YYEEEE. Trimming removed 0 bases from V and 1 base from J, with 9 bases in between. The CDR3 is 15 amino acids. CDR3 sequence: CASSLDVSRTDTQYF. As DNA, the CDR3 is TGTGCCAGCAGCTTGGACGTCTCCCGCACAGATACGCAGTATTTT.

This rearrangement joins TRBV7-2 to TRBJ1-2; D gene uncertain. V was pared by 3 bases and J by 6 bases, with 11 bases between. The CDR3 consists of 13 residues. Germline lookup yields CDR1 SGHTA and CDR2 FQGNSA. CDR3 bases: TGTGCCAGCAGCTTTGGGCCACTGGATGGCTACACCTTC. Encoded protein: CASSFGPLDGYTF. Complete variable domain (other parts from reference TRBV7-2 and TRBJ1-2): GAGVSQSPSNKVTEKGKDVELRCDPISGHTALYWYRQSLGQGLEFLIYFQGNSAPDKSGLPSDRFSAERTGGSVSTLTIQRTQQEDSAVYLCASSFGPLDGYTFGSGTRLTVV.

The V call is TRBV6-5, the J call TRBJ2-2, with D perhaps matching TRBD2 (6 bases). Looked up from germline, CDR1 is MNHEY and CDR2 is SVGAGI. V lost 5 bases to trimming and J lost 5 bases, with 15 bases between them. This CDR3 has 15 residues. The CDR3 sequence: CASSLGGPRTGELFF. The CDR3 coding sequence is TGTGCCAGCAGTCTCGGGGGACCTCGGACCGGGGAGCTGTTTTTT.